This TCR beta chain came from a study of shared clonotypes between healthy human individuals. Study summary: CD4 naive and memory got three plates each, CD8 naive two, CD8 memory one.

CD4+ cell separation produced CD45RA+ naive and CD45RA-negative memory subsets. Investigators spread the genomic DNA of each subset evenly over several immunoSEQ plates. Only in-frame clones appear in the TCRdb table, and some are missing; sequencing was by immunoSEQ multiplex PCR. Seen here are about 2.3 million clones, about nine tenths observed once, and the top ten hold around 0.38%. Worth noting for this clone: What it binds is unknown.

Trimming cost V 4 bases and J 6 bases; bases outside gene matches: 7. CDR1 SGHRS and CDR2 YFSETQ come from the germline V gene. This CDR3 spans 16 amino acids. Whole-study findings and limits: Researchers found naive subsets generally carried larger estimated richness than memory subsets.

The chain combines TRBV5-1 with TRBJ2-1; 13 positions agree with TRBD2. Sequencing input: naive CD4+ T cells from PBMCs. Indicated subset: CD45RA+ positively selected. The origin of this receptor is a man younger than 30 in good health. Some clones in this sample may be carry-over from other donors' samples. CDR3 sequence (DNA): TGCGCCAGCAGCCCGCCGGGACTAGCGGGAATCAATGAGCAGTTCTTC. Translation gives CASSPPGLAGINEQFF.